This T cell receptor (beta chain) was obtained from a study of blood T cell repertoires in COVID-19. It was during active infection that Seattle patients were enrolled and then longitudinally followed. The CDR3 totals 18 residues. Trimming cost V 5 bases and J 5 bases; bases outside gene matches: 11. Germline lookup yields CDR1 MNHNY and CDR2 SVGAGI (reference sequence). Profiled with immunoSEQ multiplex PCR; TCRdb holds only in-frame clones, not every one. The table has roughly 300,000 clones, less than 90% seen once. The specimen was peripheral blood. This clonotype was obtained from a woman aged 25-40 years with COVID-19, enrolled during active disease. The rearrangement links TRBV6-6 to TRBJ2-1; 14 positions agree with TRBD2. As DNA, the CDR3 is TGTGCCAGCAGTCCCACCGGACTAGCGGGGGGCCAGGACAATGAGCAGTTCTTC. Its translation is CASSPTGLAGGQDNEQFF.